This TCR beta chain was sequenced during a study of blood T cell repertoires in COVID-19. On the study more broadly: Sample material is recorded as cDNA or gDNA derived from T cells, B-cell-depleted T cells, or PBMCs.

Per the study methods: Quantification of nucleated cells was approximated via reference gene primer amplification. The method was immunoSEQ multiplex PCR; TCRdb's version includes in-frame clones alone and lacks a portion of them. For V, J and clone size, that table is used; D and trimming come from the DNA. The profile shows approximately 170,000 clones, 88% of them singletons. Clinical history as reported by participants underpinned cohort assignment. The study counted Cohort 3 donors as recovered given two negative PCRs, clearance, or symptom resolution. This TCR came from a woman aged 18 to 35 who had recovered from COVID-19. The sequencing sample was made of PBMCs or T cells enriched from blood (not recorded which).

CDR3 residues: CATHFEGSDRATDTQYF. The CDR3 DNA reads TGTGCCACCCATTTTGAAGGGTCAGACAGGGCCACAGATACGCAGTATTTT. The chain carries TRBV5-4 and TRBJ2-3; 7 nucleotides agree with TRBD1. The V and J ends lost 9 bases and 2 bases, in that order; junction bases with no gene match: 18. The CDR3 has 17 amino acids. In germline, CDR1 is SGHNT, CDR2 YYREEE (reference sequence).